The 21 T cell receptor beta chains presented below share a single source sample, sequenced in a study of immune heterogeneity within non-small cell lung tumors. Amplification of TCR beta CDR3 was performed by multiplex PCR with 32 V and 13 J primers. Using its own MiXCR run on the multiplex PCR reads, TCRdb lists one record per CDR3 protein. Of 9,500 to 11,000 distinct CDR3 sequences detected, 15% to 25% appear once; the ten largest clones hold approximately 3.7%. Bulk tumor genomic DNA, about 620 ng per sample, was used as template. Multiple widely separated biopsies were taken from each primary tumor at surgery. These patients got curative surgery after being newly diagnosed with untreated non-small cell lung cancer. The sample comprised lung tumor tissue. These receptors all come from a man in his fifties or sixties with non-small cell lung cancer.

V is TRBV7-9 and J is TRBJ2-1; D perhaps matches TRBD1 (6 bases). V was shortened by 8 bases and J by 6 bases, with 26 bases between the two germline ends. This CDR3 region has 17 residues. CDR1 and CDR2 from the germline V gene are SEHNR and FQNEAQ (reference sequence). CDR3 coding DNA: TGTGCCAGCGGCCCCTTTGGTGTACAGGGTTTAAGCAATGAGCAGTTCTTC. This encodes CASGPFGVQGLSNEQFF.

The CDR3 DNA reads TGTGCCAGCTCACCACCGACGGGACACCACTCCTACGAGCAGTACTTC. It codes for CASSPPTGHHSYEQYF. V gene TRBV18 combines with J gene TRBJ2-7; D possibly corresponds to TRBD1 (6 bases). The CDR3 length is 16 residues. The germline V gene has CDR1 KGHSH and CDR2 LQKENI. V dropped 0 bases and J dropped 0 bases, with 12 bases sitting between them.

The sample holds many counts of this clonotype. This chain uses TRBV11-2 with TRBJ1-2; D gene uncertain. This CDR3 is 15 amino acids long. In germline, CDR1 is SGHAT, CDR2 FQNNGV. V lost 8 bases and J lost 2, with 18 bases in between. The CDR3 region has the DNA TGTGCCAGCTCCAAAACGGGTTTCACAAACTATGGCTACACCTTC. Translating gives CASSKTGFTNYGYTF.

This clonotype is judged medium-sized. The chain joins TRBV5-1 to TRBJ1-2, with D possibly TRBD1 on 6 matching bases. The CDR3 is 15 amino acids. The V gene lost 4 bases and the J gene lost 6 bases, with 19 bases spanning the gap. CDR1 is SGHRS, CDR2 YFSETQ, per germline. The CDR3 here is CASSATLGGGDGYTF. CDR3 nucleotides: TGCGCCAGCAGCGCTACGCTAGGGGGAGGTGATGGCTACACCTTC.

There are a few counts of this clonotype. The chain carries TRBV5-1 and TRBJ2-7; D ambiguous. CDR3 length: 13 amino acids. V shed 4 bases and J shed 6 bases, with 14 bases lying between them. CDR1 is SGHRS, CDR2 YFSETQ, per germline. This chain's CDR3 is CASSGPWAREQYF. For the CDR3, the DNA is TGCGCCAGCAGCGGGCCCTGGGCCCGCGAGCAGTACTTC. The whole variable domain, filled in from reference TRBV5-1 and TRBJ2-7, reads KAGVTQTPRYLIKTRGQQVTLSCSPISGHRSVSWYQQTPGQGLQFLFEYFSETQRNKGNFPGRFSGRQFSNSRSEMNVSTLELGDSALYLCASSGPWAREQYFGPGTRLTVT.

The V call is TRBV4-1, the J call TRBJ1-1; no clear D gene. Germline V gene lookup returns CDR1 MGHRA and CDR2 YSYEKL. V lost 0 bases and J lost 0, with 8 bases in between. This CDR3 spans 15 amino acids. Here the CDR3 DNA reads TGCGCCAGCAGCCAAGATCCAGGAATGAACACTGAAGCTTTCTTT. The encoded protein is CASSQDPGMNTEAFF.

With regard to this clonotype: At one boundary the junction diverges from the germline segment, which might be a read error. This chain connects TRBV19 to TRBJ2-5; 7 bases fit TRBD1. From germline, CDR1 is LNHDA and CDR2 SQIVND (reference sequence). The CDR3 spans 13 residues. The CDR3 DNA follows: TGTGCCAGTAGCGAGAACCAGGGGGAGACCCGGTACTTT. Its protein is CASSENQGETRYF.

The chain recombines TRBV6-1 with TRBJ2-7, with D tentatively TRBD2 (6 bases). The CDR3 has 14 residues. V was trimmed by 7 bases and J by 6 bases, leaving 19 bases between them. Germline CDR1 is MNHNS and CDR2 is SASEGT. For the CDR3, the DNA is TGTGCCAGCATCCTCAGCGGGTCCTCTGCCGAGCAGTACTTC. It yields the protein CASILSGSSAEQYF.

This clonotype has a count of ten or more. The CDR3 loop is CASSIMILGTQYF. CDR3 in DNA: TGTGCCAGTAGTATCATGATTTTGGGAACGCAGTATTTT. V is TRBV19 and J is TRBJ2-3; D is uncertain. The CDR3 is 13 residues long. V shed 3 bases and J shed 9 bases, with 13 bases lying between them. Germline CDR1 LNHDA, CDR2 SQIVND (reference sequence).

This sequence joins TRBV18 and TRBJ1-3; D is undetermined. The V gene lost 3 bases and the J gene lost 4 bases, with 16 bases spanning the gap. Germline V gene lookup returns CDR1 KGHSH and CDR2 LQKENI. The CDR3 loop spans 16 amino acids. The CDR3 loop reads CASSPLGGRPGNTIYF. As DNA, the CDR3 is TGTGCCAGCTCACCCCTGGGTGGCAGGCCCGGAAACACCATATATTTT.

This clonotype is medium-sized within its sample. The chain combines TRBV19 with TRBJ1-2; D uncertain. Deletions cut 3 bases from V and 4 bases from J, with 12 bases between. This CDR3 comprises 14 residues. Germline CDR1 and CDR2: LNHDA and SQIVND (reference sequence). Here the CDR3 DNA reads TGTGCCAGTAGTATTGGGTCAGTAGGCTATGGCTACACCTTC. This sequence encodes CASSIGSVGYGYTF. The variable domain in full, completed from reference TRBV19 and TRBJ1-2, reads DGGITQSPKYLFRKEGQNVTLSCEQNLNHDAMYWYRQDPGQGLRLIYYSQIVNDFQKGDIAEGYSVSREKKESFPLTVTSAQKNPTAFYLCASSIGSVGYGYTFGSGTRLTVV.

As to this clonotype: One end of the junction fails to match germline, which may point to a read error. The rearrangement links TRBV7-6 to TRBJ2-7, with 8 positions matching TRBD2. Germline V gene lookup returns CDR1 SGHVS and CDR2 FNYEAQ. The CDR3 is made up of 18 amino acids. The CDR3 sequence is CASSLEDGGGRIPYEQYF. CDR3 nucleotide sequence: TGCGCCAGCAGCTTAGAGGATGGCGGGGGGCGCATTCCCTACGAGCAGTACTTC.

V usage is TRBV5-6 and J usage is TRBJ1-3, with D tentatively TRBD1 (6 bases). Germline loops: CDR1 SGHDT, CDR2 YYEEEE. This CDR3 is 20 amino acids long. V lost 1 base, J lost 0 bases, and 23 bases lay in between. The CDR3 loop is CASSLHRTVNQRSSGNTIYF. CDR3 DNA sequence: TGTGCCAGCAGCTTGCACCGGACAGTGAATCAAAGGAGCTCTGGAAACACCATATATTTT.

By share, this clonotype ranks as medium-sized. This chain connects TRBV12-3 or TRBV12-4 to TRBJ1-2; 9 nucleotides agree with TRBD1. Trimming cost V 6 bases and J 4 bases; bases outside gene matches: 9. The CDR3 spans 15 residues. The CDR3 sequence is CASSHGTGIFYGYTF. The CDR3 DNA follows: TGTGCCAGCAGCCACGGGACAGGGATTTTCTATGGCTACACCTTC.

This clonotype was detected a few times. This chain connects TRBV27 to TRBJ2-6, with 7 bases identical to TRBD2. V lost 6 bases to trimming and J lost 0 bases; unmatched junction nucleotides: 8. CDR3 size: 17 residues. CDR1 is MNHEY, CDR2 SMNVEV, per germline (reference sequence). DNA for the CDR3: TGTGCCAGCAGGGCACGGGGGGTGGGCTCTGGGGCCAACGTCCTGACTTTC. It codes for CASRARGVGSGANVLTF.

This clonotype was seen a few times. This CDR3 reads CASSVAVGEETQYF. The CDR3 region has the DNA TGCGCCAGCAGTGTGGCTGTGGGAGAAGAGACCCAGTACTTC. The rearrangement links TRBV10-2 to TRBJ2-5; TRBD2 is a possible D gene (5 bases). Germline V gives CDR1 WSHSY, CDR2 SAAADI. Trimming removed 4 bases at V and 3 bases at J, with 12 bases between. The CDR3 runs to 14 residues.

The J gene is TRBJ2-2, the V gene TRBV29-1, with D possibly being TRBD1 (5 bases). With 3 bases removed from V and 8 bases from J, the gap between germline ends came to 16 bases. The CDR3 has 14 amino acids. Germline V CDR1 and CDR2: SQVTM, ANQGSEA. CDR3 coding DNA: TGCAGCGTTGAGTCACAGGACGCTGCTGGGGAGCTGTTTTTT. Translating gives CSVESQDAAGELFF.

By its share, this clonotype is medium-sized. The J gene is TRBJ2-7, the V gene TRBV2; unclear D gene. Trimming shortened V by 7 bases and J by 0 bases, and 7 bases separated the two germline ends. The CDR3 totals 12 residues. Germline values: CDR1 SNHLY, CDR2 FYNNEI. The CDR3 region has the DNA TGTGCCAGCACGGCCTTCTCCTACGAGCAGTACTTC. Its protein product is CASTAFSYEQYF.

This clonotype has just a few counts. The chain is built from TRBV7-3 and TRBJ2-1; 8 bases agree with TRBD2. CDR1 is SGHTA, CDR2 FQGTGA, per germline. There are 16 residues in the CDR3. V shed 3 bases and J 1 base; nucleotides not matched to a gene: 5. CDR3 amino acids: CASSFRAGVSYNEQFF. For the CDR3, the DNA is TGTGCCAGCAGCTTCCGAGCGGGAGTTTCCTACAATGAGCAGTTCTTC.

By sample fraction, this clonotype is medium-sized. The chain has TRBV6-1 and TRBJ1-5; D gene ambiguous. V shed 6 bases and J shed 3 bases, with 9 bases lying between them. CDR1 is MNHNS and CDR2 is SASEGT in the germline V gene. The CDR3 contains 13 residues. This chain's CDR3 is CASRTDDNQPQHF. The CDR3 nucleotides are TGTGCCAGCAGAACAGATGACAATCAGCCCCAGCATTTT.

This clonotype came up a few times. The chain combines TRBV3-1 with TRBJ2-6; D possibly corresponds to TRBD1 (6 bases). This CDR3 spans 15 amino acids. V lost 6 bases, J lost 2 bases, and 11 bases lay in between. Germline CDR1 is LGHDT and CDR2 is YNNKEL (reference sequence). In DNA form, the CDR3 reads TGTGCCAGCAGTGTCAGGGGACCTGGGGCCAACGTCCTGACTTTC. Translation: CASSVRGPGANVLTF.